The present TCR beta chain was sequenced within a study of cytotoxic CD8 clonotypes in ibrutinib-treated CLL. Study-wide context: Partial responses totalled 24 and complete responses 2; after median around 72 months, roughly 14 remained remitted and approximately twelve progressed. Sequencing produced an average of about 280,000 productive templates and 94,082 productive rearrangements per sample.

In the case of this clone: Antigen specificity is unknown.

Findings and limits, study-wide: Shared public clonotypes were rare, and on treatment they either got smaller or stayed the same.

Libraries were prepared by immunoSEQ multiplex PCR; TCRdb keeps only in-frame clonotypes and omits some of them. The data contain over 150,000 clones, over 55% of them singletons. Germline CDR1 is SGHNT and CDR2 is YYREEE (reference sequence). This CDR3 has 13 residues. The ends lost 7 bases at V and 5 bases at J; junction bases unmatched: 6. The genes are TRBV5-4 and TRBJ2-1, with 7 bases identical to TRBD2. The clonotype comes from a human donor with chronic lymphocytic leukemia. This sample comprised PBMCs, obtained after 24 months of ibrutinib treatment. CDR3 region: CASVTSVNNEQFF. The CDR3 DNA follows: TGTGCCAGCGTTACTAGCGTGAACAATGAGCAGTTCTTC. Filled out from reference TRBV5-4 and TRBJ2-1, the complete variable domain reads ETGVTQSPTHLIKTRGQQVTLRCSSQSGHNTVSWYQQALGQGPQFIFQYYREEENGRGNFPPRFSGLQFPNYSSELNVNALELDDSALYLCASVTSVNNEQFFGPGTRLTVL.